The 27 T cell receptor beta chains below come from one sample, sequenced in a study of blood T cell repertoires in COVID-19. Measured with immunoSEQ multiplex PCR; TCRdb has only the in-frame clones, and not every one. The table has roughly 68,000 clones, approximately 82% seen once. Material for sequencing was peripheral blood. These receptors all stem from an elderly woman with acute or convalescent COVID-19.

The rearrangement links TRBV5-6 to TRBJ2-5, with a possible D match to TRBD2 (6 bases). The germline V gene has CDR1 SGHDT and CDR2 YYEEEE. The V gene lost 4 bases and the J gene lost 3 bases, with 13 bases spanning the gap. The CDR3 loop spans 14 amino acids. The CDR3 is CASSLLAYEETQYF. For the CDR3, the DNA is TGTGCCAGCAGCCTCCTAGCGTACGAAGAGACCCAGTACTTC.

This clone has more than one count but fewer than ten. The chain couples TRBV11-2 to TRBJ2-7, with D maybe TRBD1 (6 bases). This CDR3 region has 14 residues. V was trimmed by 5 bases and J by 0 bases, leaving 11 bases between them. Germline V lookup: CDR1 SGHAT, CDR2 FQNNGV. The CDR3 loop is CASSRQVSSYEQYF. As DNA, the CDR3 is TGTGCCAGCAGCCGACAGGTTAGCTCCTACGAGCAGTACTTC. The whole variable domain, remainder taken from reference TRBV11-2 and TRBJ2-7, is EAGVAQSPRYKIIEKRQSVAFWCNPISGHATLYWYQQILGQGPKLLIQFQNNGVVDDSQLPKDRFSAERLKGVDSTLKIQPAKLEDSAVYLCASSRQVSSYEQYFGPGTRLTVT.

The chain combines TRBV2 with TRBJ2-2; D is ambiguous. Per germline, CDR1 SNHLY and CDR2 FYNNEI. This CDR3 is 14 amino acids long. Trimming left V 1 base short and J 6 bases short, with 9 bases between. CDR3 protein: CASSEDAVAGELFF. CDR3 nucleotide sequence: TGTGCCAGCAGTGAAGATGCGGTCGCCGGGGAGCTGTTTTTT. The whole variable domain, remainder taken from reference TRBV2 and TRBJ2-2, is EPEVTQTPSHQVTQMGQEVILRCVPISNHLYFYWYRQILGQKVEFLVSFYNNEISEKSEIFDDQFSVERPDGSNFTLKIRSTKLEDSAMYFCASSEDAVAGELFFGEGSRLTVL.

The chain couples TRBV3-1 (or the pseudogene TRBV3-2) to TRBJ2-7; 7 positions agree with TRBD2. CDR3 length: 15 amino acids. The J segment lost 2 bases and the V segment lost 6 bases, leaving 10 bases of the junction unmatched. Germline-derived CDR1 and CDR2 are LGHDT and YNNKEL (reference sequence). The CDR3 DNA sequence: TGTGCCAGCAGGGGGTCGGGACTAACTACCTACGAGCAGTACTTC. Encoded protein: CASRGSGLTTYEQYF.

This rearrangement joins TRBV5-8 to TRBJ1-2, with a tentative D call TRBD1 (5 bases). This CDR3 has 15 residues. The V and J ends lost 5 bases and 5 bases respectively, with 19 bases between them. The V gene's germline CDR1 is SGHTS and CDR2 YDEGEE. CDR3 sequence: CASREVGGGVYGYTF. The CDR3 region has the DNA TGTGCCAGCAGAGAGGTCGGGGGTGGAGTATATGGCTACACCTTC.

The chain recombines TRBV7-8 with TRBJ2-3; 14 positions match TRBD2. This CDR3 has 18 residues. Germline V lookup: CDR1 SGHVS, CDR2 FQNEAQ. V gave up 3 bases and J gave up 4 bases; unmatched junction bases: 9. CDR3 bases: TGTGCCAGCAGCTTCTCCGGGACTAGCGGGAGAGGGGCAGATACGCAGTATTTT. Amino acids: CASSFSGTSGRGADTQYF.

V is TRBV10-1 and J is TRBJ2-5; TRBD2 aligns across 8 bases. The CDR3 contains 14 residues. Germline trimming cut 3 bases from V and 8 bases from J; bases unmatched to any gene: 8. Per the germline V gene, CDR1 is WNHNN and CDR2 is SYGVQD (reference sequence). The CDR3: CASSDSGGPPTQYF. In DNA form, the CDR3 reads TGCGCCAGCAGTGACAGCGGGGGACCTCCCACCCAGTACTTC.

V usage is TRBV29-1 and J usage is TRBJ2-7; 8 bases are a match to TRBD1. The trim removed 1 base at V and 7 bases at J, leaving 6 bases unmatched. CDR3 length: 13 amino acids. Per germline, CDR1 SQVTM and CDR2 ANQGSEA. CDR3 nucleotides: TGCAGCGTTGAAGGGCAGGGGGCGCGAGAGCAGTACTTC. This sequence encodes CSVEGQGAREQYF.

J is TRBJ2-3 and V is TRBV7-6; D possibly corresponds to TRBD2 (5 bases). V shed 5 bases and J shed 1 base, with 13 bases lying between them. Germline CDR1 and CDR2: SGHVS and FNYEAQ. The CDR3 sequence is 15 residues long. The CDR3 spells CASSLDWRGTDTQYF. The DNA for the CDR3 is TGTGCCAGCAGCCTGGACTGGCGGGGCACAGATACGCAGTATTTT.

Here the CDR3 DNA reads TGCGCCAGCAGCTTGGGTTGGGCAGGGGATACTTCACCCCTCCACTTT. This sequence encodes CASSLGWAGDTSPLHF. V and J are TRBV5-1 and TRBJ1-6; tentatively, D is TRBD1 (6 bases). With 0 bases removed from V and 9 bases from J, the gap between germline ends came to 16 bases. Germline V gives CDR1 SGHRS, CDR2 YFSETQ. The CDR3 is 16 amino acids. The whole variable domain, filled in from reference TRBV5-1 and TRBJ1-6, reads KAGVTQTPRYLIKTRGQQVTLSCSPISGHRSVSWYQQTPGQGLQFLFEYFSETQRNKGNFPGRFSGRQFSNSRSEMNVSTLELGDSALYLCASSLGWAGDTSPLHFGNGTRLTVT.

The chain joins TRBV5-6 to TRBJ2-5; 7 nucleotides align to TRBD1. CDR3 length equals 13 residues. V lost 4 bases and J lost 5; bases outside the gene matches: 5. CDR1 is SGHDT and CDR2 is YYEEEE in the germline V gene. Written as DNA, the CDR3 is TGTGCCAGCAGCACGGACAGGCTTGAGACCCAGTACTTC. This translates into CASSTDRLETQYF.

This clone showed up just once. The chain carries TRBV7-3 and TRBJ2-1; possible D gene TRBD2, 6 bases. V was trimmed by 5 bases and J by 0 bases, leaving 11 bases between them. Per the germline V gene, CDR1 is SGHTA and CDR2 is FQGTGA. The CDR3 runs 15 residues. DNA for the CDR3: TGTGCCAGCAGCCTTAGCGGTGGCTCCTACAATGAGCAGTTCTTC. Amino acids: CASSLSGGSYNEQFF.

The chain links TRBV14 to TRBJ2-1, with 7 bases fitting TRBD2. Trimming took 3 bases from V and 8 from J; bases not matched to a gene: 7. This CDR3 has 14 amino acids. CDR1 is SGHDN, CDR2 FVKESK, per germline. The CDR3 sequence is CASSQGGRWHEQFF. In nucleotides, the CDR3 is TGTGCCAGCAGCCAGGGAGGGAGGTGGCATGAGCAGTTCTTC.

In its sample, this clone was seen a few times. This sequence joins TRBV5-1 and TRBJ2-7, with 7 bases aligning to TRBD1. The CDR3 consists of 14 residues. V was pared by 4 bases and J by 2 bases, with 6 bases of the junction left unmatched. Germline V gene data show CDR1 as SGHRS and CDR2 as YFSETQ. The CDR3 bases are TGCGCCAGCAGCGTGGGACAGATCGCCTACGAGCAGTACTTC. It specifies CASSVGQIAYEQYF.

V is TRBV3-1 (or the pseudogene TRBV3-2) and J is TRBJ1-1, with D maybe TRBD1 (6 bases). V dropped 3 bases and J dropped 5 bases, with 19 bases sitting between them. The germline V gene encodes CDR1 LGHDT and CDR2 YNNKEL (reference sequence). The CDR3 sequence is 16 residues long. CDR3 in amino acids: CASSHLGGGAKTEAFF. CDR3 in DNA: TGTGCCAGCAGCCATCTTGGCGGGGGGGCAAAGACTGAAGCTTTCTTT.

The chain couples TRBV10-2 to TRBJ1-4; a weak D match, TRBD1 (5 bases). This CDR3 contains 15 residues. Germline assignment: CDR1 WSHSY and CDR2 SAAADI. The V end was cut by 2 bases, the J end by 12 bases, with 19 bases between. CDR3 protein: CASSERGGARGELFF. CDR3 DNA sequence: TGCGCCAGCAGTGAGCGGGGAGGGGCGCGGGGGGAACTGTTTTTT.

This clone was seen a handful of times. V usage is TRBV27 and J usage is TRBJ2-2, with a weak D call TRBD1 (5 bases). The CDR3 contains 16 residues. The V and J ends lost 0 bases and 2 bases respectively, with 10 bases between them. CDR1 and CDR2 from the germline V gene are MNHEY and SMNVEV (reference sequence). CDR3 DNA sequence: TGTGCCAGCAGTTTATCCAGGGCCTTAAACACCGGGGAGCTGTTTTTT. Its protein product is CASSLSRALNTGELFF.

V gene TRBV6-6 combines with J gene TRBJ2-1, with TRBD2 matching 7 bases. From germline, CDR1 is MNHNY and CDR2 SVGAGI (reference sequence). The CDR3 totals 13 residues. The trim removed 2 bases at V and 8 bases at J, leaving 3 bases unmatched. The CDR3 sequence is CASSYAGVDEQFF. CDR3 DNA sequence: TGTGCCAGCAGTTACGCGGGAGTTGATGAGCAGTTCTTC.

J is TRBJ1-5 and V is TRBV3-1 (or the pseudogene TRBV3-2); possibly TRBD1 for D (6 bases). Per the germline V gene, CDR1 is LGHDT and CDR2 is YNNKEL (reference sequence). Trimming left V 2 bases short and J 2 bases short, with 10 bases between. The CDR3 contains 15 residues. The CDR3 sequence: CASSQQPGGNQPQHF. CDR3 bases: TGTGCCAGCAGCCAACAACCAGGGGGCAATCAGCCCCAGCATTTT.

The gene calls are TRBV6-2 or TRBV6-3 and TRBJ1-1; D gene unclear. The germline CDR1 and CDR2 sequences are MNHEY and SVGEGT. The CDR3 consists of 14 residues. V lost 5 bases and J lost 0, with 10 bases in between. CDR3 sequence reads: CASSPLLLNTEAFF. CDR3 DNA sequence: TGTGCCAGCAGTCCGCTCCTATTGAACACTGAAGCTTTCTTT.

V gene TRBV13 combines with J gene TRBJ2-1; D possibly corresponds to TRBD1 (6 bases). This CDR3 comprises 13 residues. From germline, CDR1 is PRHDT and CDR2 FYEKMQ (reference sequence). V was cut by 4 bases and J by 6 bases, with 10 bases left in between. The CDR3 here is CASSSGQINEQFF. The DNA for the CDR3 is TGTGCCAGCAGCTCCGGACAGATCAATGAGCAGTTCTTC.

This chain uses TRBV19 with TRBJ1-2; D might be TRBD1 (5 bases). Deletions cut 0 bases from V and 7 bases from J, with 12 bases between. CDR3 size: 14 residues. The germline V gene has CDR1 LNHDA and CDR2 SQIVND (reference sequence). The CDR3 region has the DNA TGTGCCAGTAGTATAGACAACCTCACAGGTGGCTACACCTTC. Residues: CASSIDNLTGGYTF.

This chain connects TRBV5-1 to TRBJ2-7, with D possibly being TRBD2 (5 bases). CDR3 length: 15 amino acids. The ends were cut back, 5 bases at V and 3 bases at J, with 18 bases in the middle. Germline loops: CDR1 SGHRS, CDR2 YFSETQ. The CDR3 loop reads CASRTGAANSYEQYF. In DNA form, the CDR3 reads TGCGCCAGCAGGACCGGAGCGGCGAACAGCTACGAGCAGTACTTC.

The rearrangement links TRBV5-4 to TRBJ2-3; D might be TRBD1 (5 bases). The CDR3 has 15 residues. Trimming took off 3 bases at V and 0 bases at J, with 11 bases between the two ends. The germline CDR1 and CDR2 sequences are SGHNT and YYREEE (reference sequence). Here the CDR3 reads CASSYRGSSTDTQYF. CDR3 sequence (DNA): TGTGCCAGCAGCTATAGGGGATCGAGCACAGATACGCAGTATTTT.

This sequence joins TRBV10-1 and TRBJ2-1, with 12 bases identical to TRBD2. This CDR3 is 15 amino acids long. V trimming: 6 bases; J trimming: 7 bases; junction bases outside the gene matches: 7. From germline, CDR1 is WNHNN and CDR2 SYGVQD (reference sequence). CDR3 loop: CASSPTGTSGNEQFF. The CDR3 region has the DNA TGCGCCAGCAGCCCCACCGGGACTAGCGGGAATGAGCAGTTCTTC.

This chain joins TRBV5-1 and TRBJ2-4, with D possibly matching TRBD1 (5 bases). Germline V gene lookup returns CDR1 SGHRS and CDR2 YFSETQ. CDR3 length equals 19 residues. V was pared by 4 bases and J by 0 bases, with 23 bases between. CDR3 amino acids: CASSLDSPSQNLAKNIQYF. The CDR3 region has the DNA TGCGCCAGCAGCCTTGACAGCCCTTCCCAAAATTTAGCCAAAAACATTCAGTACTTC.

The CDR3 DNA reads as TGTGCCACCCGGGGACAGGGCGAAGCTAACTATGGCTACACCTTC. It translates to CATRGQGEANYGYTF. The genes are TRBV3-1 (or the pseudogene TRBV3-2) and TRBJ1-2, with 9 positions matching TRBD1. Trimming at V came to 10 bases and at J to 0 bases, leaving 9 bases not matched to a gene. CDR3 length equals 15 residues. Germline lookup yields CDR1 LGHDT and CDR2 YNNKEL (reference sequence).